The source of this T cell receptor (beta chain) is a study of T cells after yellow fever vaccination. V lost 0 bases, J lost 7 bases, and 3 bases stayed unmatched. The CDR3 is 14 amino acids. The germline V gene has CDR1 MNHEY and CDR2 SVGAGI. Study-level results: One caveat is that FACS-sorted repertoires could contain abundant clonotypes contaminating from the bulk population.

This clonotype has a handful of counts. The antigen is not known. TCRdb ran MiXCR on the 5' RACE reads and lists one entry per CDR3 protein. Altogether hundreds of thousands of distinct CDR3 sequences are present, approximately 10% being singletons, with the ten largest covering about 3%. The chain employs TRBV6-5 and TRBJ2-1, with TRBD2 matching 7 bases. Source: CD4+ T cells sorted from PBMCs, taken 5 days after the yellow fever booster vaccination. The receptor's source is a man between 18 and 35 years old who received the YFV17D yellow fever vaccine. Here the CDR3 DNA reads TGTGCCAGCAGTTACTCTGGGGGGGTTAATGAGCAGTTCTTC. This sequence encodes CASSYSGGVNEQFF.